The rows below give T cell receptor beta chains drawn from one sample of a study of blood T cell repertoires in COVID-19. The protocol was immunoSEQ multiplex PCR, while the TCRdb copy is restricted to in-frame clones and leaves out a portion. Of a few hundred thousand clones listed, roughly 91% are singletons. The sequencing sample was made of PBMCs or T cells enriched from blood (not recorded which). These TCRs come from a man younger than 35 who had recovered from COVID-19. Both conserved end residues are part of each CDR3. Each record gives: CDR3 DNA, CDR3 protein, J gene, D gene, V gene, clone size. D genes are given only for firm matches. Clone sizes are given selectively: once, few, many, or a class where the clone is expanded.

cdr3_nt: TGCGCCAGCAGCTACAGGGCCTTGAACACTGAAGCTTTCTTT; cdr3_aa: CASSYRALNTEAFF; j_call: TRBJ1-1; d_call: -; v_call: TRBV5-1; clone_size: -
cdr3_nt: TGTGCCAGCAGCAGCTGGGACAGGGGGCCCTACAATGAGCAGTTCTTC; cdr3_aa: CASSSWDRGPYNEQFF; j_call: TRBJ2-1; d_call: -; v_call: TRBV21-1; clone_size: -
cdr3_nt: TGCGCCAGCAGCTTGGGACAGGGGGCTGGCGGCTACACCTTC; cdr3_aa: CASSLGQGAGGYTF; j_call: TRBJ1-2; d_call: TRBD1; v_call: TRBV5-1; clone_size: -
cdr3_nt: TGTGCCAGTAGGACTCCTGACATAGGACAGAGAGGGGGCTACACCTTC; cdr3_aa: CASRTPDIGQRGGYTF; j_call: TRBJ1-2; d_call: -; v_call: TRBV19; clone_size: once
cdr3_nt: TGTGCCAGCAGTATCAAGCACAATGAGCAGTTCTTC; cdr3_aa: CASSIKHNEQFF; j_call: TRBJ2-1; d_call: -; v_call: TRBV27; clone_size: once
cdr3_nt: TGTGCCAGCAGCCTTCGGGACAGGGGGAACGCTGAAGCTTTCTTT; cdr3_aa: CASSLRDRGNAEAFF; j_call: TRBJ1-1; d_call: TRBD1; v_call: TRBV7-8; clone_size: once
cdr3_nt: TGCGCCAGCAGCTTCGGAGGGACGGGCGCTGAAGCTTTCTTT; cdr3_aa: CASSFGGTGAEAFF; j_call: TRBJ1-1; d_call: -; v_call: TRBV5-1; clone_size: -
cdr3_nt: TGTGCCAGCAGTCCCGTATGGGGGGGACAAAACACTGAAGCTTTCTTT; cdr3_aa: CASSPVWGGQNTEAFF; j_call: TRBJ1-1; d_call: -; v_call: TRBV2; clone_size: once
cdr3_nt: TGTGCCAGCAGTTTATCGAGGGAATCACCCCTCCACTTT; cdr3_aa: CASSLSRESPLHF; j_call: TRBJ1-6; d_call: -; v_call: TRBV27; clone_size: -
cdr3_nt: TGTGCCAGCAGCCCACAGGGGGTTGATCAGCCCCAGCATTTT; cdr3_aa: CASSPQGVDQPQHF; j_call: TRBJ1-5; d_call: TRBD1; v_call: TRBV7-9; clone_size: -
cdr3_nt: TGTGCCAGCAGTTTAAACGGTGGAAACACCATATATTTT; cdr3_aa: CASSLNGGNTIYF; j_call: TRBJ1-3; d_call: -; v_call: TRBV12-3/TRBV12-4; clone_size: -
cdr3_nt: TGTGCCACCAGCATAGACAGGGGAAGGGATACCCTCCACTTT; cdr3_aa: CATSIDRGRDTLHF; j_call: TRBJ1-6; d_call: TRBD1; v_call: TRBV15; clone_size: -
cdr3_nt: TGTGCCAGCAGGGAAACCGGGACAGGGTTCGCCGAGGGAGGTGGCTACACCTTC; cdr3_aa: CASRETGTGFAEGGGYTF; j_call: TRBJ1-2; d_call: TRBD1; v_call: TRBV28; clone_size: -
cdr3_nt: TGTGCCAGCAGCTCAGGACAGGGGGCTTACAATGAGCAGTTCTTC; cdr3_aa: CASSSGQGAYNEQFF; j_call: TRBJ2-1; d_call: TRBD1; v_call: TRBV7-8; clone_size: -
cdr3_nt: TGTGCCAGCAGCCGCACTTCAGGGTCGGTGGGAAACACCATATATTTT; cdr3_aa: CASSRTSGSVGNTIYF; j_call: TRBJ1-3; d_call: -; v_call: TRBV27; clone_size: -
cdr3_nt: TGCAGCGTTGAAGGTCTTTCAGATACGCAGTATTTT; cdr3_aa: CSVEGLSDTQYF; j_call: TRBJ2-3; d_call: -; v_call: TRBV29-1; clone_size: -
cdr3_nt: TGCAGTGCTAGTAAGGCTAGCGGGGGGGCAGAGACCCAGTACTTC; cdr3_aa: CSASKASGGAETQYF; j_call: TRBJ2-5; d_call: TRBD2; v_call: TRBV20-1; clone_size: -
cdr3_nt: TGTGCCAGCAGTTACTTCCCAGGGGGCAATAATTCACCCCTCCACTTT; cdr3_aa: CASSYFPGGNNSPLHF; j_call: TRBJ1-6; d_call: TRBD1; v_call: TRBV6-5; clone_size: -
cdr3_nt: TGCGCCAGCAGCCATAACAGGGGAAACACCGGGGAGCTGTTTTTT; cdr3_aa: CASSHNRGNTGELFF; j_call: TRBJ2-2; d_call: TRBD1; v_call: TRBV4-1; clone_size: -
cdr3_nt: TGTGCCAGCAGTCGGGGATTGGACGAGCAGTACTTC; cdr3_aa: CASSRGLDEQYF; j_call: TRBJ2-7; d_call: -; v_call: TRBV6-5; clone_size: -
cdr3_nt: TGTGCCAGCAGCCCGAATCGGGGTCTCAACACTGAAGCTTTCTTT; cdr3_aa: CASSPNRGLNTEAFF; j_call: TRBJ1-1; d_call: -; v_call: TRBV11-2; clone_size: -
cdr3_nt: TGTGCCACCAACCATGGACAGGGAACGGATGGCTACACCTTC; cdr3_aa: CATNHGQGTDGYTF; j_call: TRBJ1-2; d_call: TRBD1; v_call: TRBV24-1; clone_size: -
cdr3_nt: TGTGCCAGCAGCCCCGTGGAGAATTCACCCCTCCACTTT; cdr3_aa: CASSPVENSPLHF; j_call: TRBJ1-6; d_call: -; v_call: TRBV9; clone_size: once
cdr3_nt: TGTGCCAGCAGCTTAGCGGAGGGCGACACTGAAGCTTTCTTT; cdr3_aa: CASSLAEGDTEAFF; j_call: TRBJ1-1; d_call: -; v_call: TRBV7-6; clone_size: -
cdr3_nt: TGTGCCAGCAGTTTACTCGGGAGTGCTAATGAGCAGTTCTTC; cdr3_aa: CASSLLGSANEQFF; j_call: TRBJ2-1; d_call: -; v_call: TRBV28; clone_size: -
cdr3_nt: TGTGCCAGTAGCGTCGTCGGGACAGGGGTTTTCTACGAGCAGTACTTC; cdr3_aa: CASSVVGTGVFYEQYF; j_call: TRBJ2-7; d_call: TRBD1; v_call: TRBV19; clone_size: once
cdr3_nt: TGTGCCAGTAGTATAGATACAGGTTCAGGACCCAATGGCTACACCTTC; cdr3_aa: CASSIDTGSGPNGYTF; j_call: TRBJ1-2; d_call: -; v_call: TRBV19; clone_size: -
cdr3_nt: TGTGCCGTCCAGGAGGGGGGGGCGTCCCTTGGCTACACCTTC; cdr3_aa: CAVQEGGASLGYTF; j_call: TRBJ1-2; d_call: -; v_call: TRBV28; clone_size: -
cdr3_nt: TGTGCCAGCAGCGTGGCTAGCGGGGTGGATACGCAGTATTTT; cdr3_aa: CASSVASGVDTQYF; j_call: TRBJ2-3; d_call: TRBD2; v_call: TRBV9; clone_size: once
cdr3_nt: TGTGCCAGCAGGTCCGGGGAGAGCTCTGGAAACACCATATATTTT; cdr3_aa: CASRSGESSGNTIYF; j_call: TRBJ1-3; d_call: -; v_call: TRBV7-9; clone_size: -
cdr3_nt: TGTGCCAGCAGCGGACAGTACACTGAAGCTTTCTTT; cdr3_aa: CASSGQYTEAFF; j_call: TRBJ1-1; d_call: -; v_call: TRBV11-2; clone_size: -
cdr3_nt: TGTGCCAGCAGCGTTTCGGACAGGGCGACACCCCTCCACTTT; cdr3_aa: CASSVSDRATPLHF; j_call: TRBJ1-6; d_call: TRBD1; v_call: TRBV9; clone_size: -
cdr3_nt: TGTGCCAGCAGCGTAGCTTTAGACACATATGGCTACACCTTC; cdr3_aa: CASSVALDTYGYTF; j_call: TRBJ1-2; d_call: -; v_call: TRBV9; clone_size: few
cdr3_nt: TGTGCCAGCAGCTTACATGGGACAGGGGATGATACGCAGTATTTT; cdr3_aa: CASSLHGTGDDTQYF; j_call: TRBJ2-3; d_call: TRBD1; v_call: TRBV7-9; clone_size: -
cdr3_nt: TGTGCCAGCAGGTTGTTGGAGAGCACCATATATTTT; cdr3_aa: CASRLLESTIYF; j_call: TRBJ1-3; d_call: -; v_call: TRBV12-3/TRBV12-4; clone_size: -
cdr3_nt: TGTGCCATCAGTGAGGACAGGGCTGGAAACACCATATATTTT; cdr3_aa: CAISEDRAGNTIYF; j_call: TRBJ1-3; d_call: TRBD1; v_call: TRBV10-3; clone_size: -
cdr3_nt: TGTGCCAGCAGTTTAGACAGGGGTGGCGGAAACACCATATATTTT; cdr3_aa: CASSLDRGGGNTIYF; j_call: TRBJ1-3; d_call: TRBD1; v_call: TRBV28; clone_size: -
cdr3_nt: TGTGCCAGCAGCCCCCGGACAGATGAAGCTTTCTTT; cdr3_aa: CASSPRTDEAFF; j_call: TRBJ1-1; d_call: -; v_call: TRBV7-8; clone_size: -
cdr3_nt: TGTGCCAGCAGCCCCCAGGTCACAGATACGCAGTATTTT; cdr3_aa: CASSPQVTDTQYF; j_call: TRBJ2-3; d_call: -; v_call: TRBV9; clone_size: -
cdr3_nt: TGTGCCAGCGGTACCCCCTTACAACAGGGTCGAGGGGTAAACACTGAAGCTTTCTTT; cdr3_aa: CASGTPLQQGRGVNTEAFF; j_call: TRBJ1-1; d_call: -; v_call: TRBV7-9; clone_size: -
cdr3_nt: TGTGCCAGCAGCCTCGGGACAGGCTCTGGAAACACCATATATTTT; cdr3_aa: CASSLGTGSGNTIYF; j_call: TRBJ1-3; d_call: TRBD1; v_call: TRBV5-6; clone_size: -
cdr3_nt: TGTGCCAGCAGCCCCGGACTAGCGGGAGGGGGCGATGAGCAGTTCTTC; cdr3_aa: CASSPGLAGGGDEQFF; j_call: TRBJ2-1; d_call: TRBD2; v_call: TRBV7-2; clone_size: -
cdr3_nt: TGTGCCAGCAGTTTAGGAGGGAGCGCTTACAATGAGCAGTTCTTC; cdr3_aa: CASSLGGSAYNEQFF; j_call: TRBJ2-1; d_call: -; v_call: TRBV28; clone_size: -